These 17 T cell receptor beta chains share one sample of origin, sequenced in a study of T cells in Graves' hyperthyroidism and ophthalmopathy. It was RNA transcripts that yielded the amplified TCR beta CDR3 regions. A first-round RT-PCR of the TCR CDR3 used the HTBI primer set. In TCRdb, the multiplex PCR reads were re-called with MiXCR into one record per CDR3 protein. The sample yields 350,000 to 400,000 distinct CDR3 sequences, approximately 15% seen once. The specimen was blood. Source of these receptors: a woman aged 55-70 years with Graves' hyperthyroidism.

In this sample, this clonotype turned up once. Written as DNA, the CDR3 is TGTGCTAGTGGTTTGGTCTTAGCGGGAGGGGAGCAGTACTTC. The encoded protein is CASGLVLAGGEQYF. This rearrangement joins TRBV12-5 to TRBJ2-7; 11 nucleotides align to TRBD2. This CDR3 contains 14 residues. The germline V gene encodes CDR1 LGHNT and CDR2 FRNRAP. Trimming took 0 bases from V and 7 from J; bases not matched to a gene: 2.

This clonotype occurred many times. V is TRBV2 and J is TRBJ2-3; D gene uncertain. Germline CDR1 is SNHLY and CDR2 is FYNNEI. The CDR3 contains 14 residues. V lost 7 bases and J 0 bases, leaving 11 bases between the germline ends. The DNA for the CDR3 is TGTGCCAGCACTACGGGCCCTAGCACAGATACGCAGTATTTT. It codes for CASTTGPSTDTQYF.

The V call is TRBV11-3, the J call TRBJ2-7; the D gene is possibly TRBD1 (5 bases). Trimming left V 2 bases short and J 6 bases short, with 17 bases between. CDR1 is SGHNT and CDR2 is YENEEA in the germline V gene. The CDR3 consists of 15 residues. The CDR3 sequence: CASSLMRASQGEQYF. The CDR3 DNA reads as TGTGCCAGCAGCTTAATGCGTGCATCTCAGGGCGAGCAGTACTTC.

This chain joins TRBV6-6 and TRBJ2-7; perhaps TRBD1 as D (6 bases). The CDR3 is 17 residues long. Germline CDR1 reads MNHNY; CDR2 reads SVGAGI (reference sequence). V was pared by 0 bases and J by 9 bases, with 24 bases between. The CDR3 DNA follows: TGTGCCAGCAGTTACTCGGTCCTGGGGGCCCCTCCTACGACGCAGTACTTC. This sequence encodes CASSYSVLGAPPTTQYF.

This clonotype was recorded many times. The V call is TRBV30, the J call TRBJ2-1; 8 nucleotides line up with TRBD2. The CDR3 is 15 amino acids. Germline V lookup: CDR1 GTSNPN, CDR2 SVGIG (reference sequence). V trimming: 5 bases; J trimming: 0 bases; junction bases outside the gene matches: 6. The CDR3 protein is CAWLKSGSSYNEQFF. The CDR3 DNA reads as TGTGCCTGGCTTAAGAGCGGGAGCTCCTACAATGAGCAGTTCTTC.

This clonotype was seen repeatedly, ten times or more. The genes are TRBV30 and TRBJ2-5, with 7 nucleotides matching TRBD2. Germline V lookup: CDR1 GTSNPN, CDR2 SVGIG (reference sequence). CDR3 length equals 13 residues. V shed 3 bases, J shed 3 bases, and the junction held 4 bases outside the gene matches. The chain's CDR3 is CAWSASGEETQYF. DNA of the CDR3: TGTGCCTGGAGCGCCAGCGGGGAAGAGACCCAGTACTTC.

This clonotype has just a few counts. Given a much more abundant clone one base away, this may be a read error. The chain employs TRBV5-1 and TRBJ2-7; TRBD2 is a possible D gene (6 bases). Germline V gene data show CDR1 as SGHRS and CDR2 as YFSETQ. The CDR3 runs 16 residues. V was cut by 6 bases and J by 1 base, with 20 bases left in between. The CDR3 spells CASNSGRVSQSYEQYF. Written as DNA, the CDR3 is TGCGCCAGCAACTCCGGGAGAGTGAGTCAGTCCTACGAGCAGTACTTC.

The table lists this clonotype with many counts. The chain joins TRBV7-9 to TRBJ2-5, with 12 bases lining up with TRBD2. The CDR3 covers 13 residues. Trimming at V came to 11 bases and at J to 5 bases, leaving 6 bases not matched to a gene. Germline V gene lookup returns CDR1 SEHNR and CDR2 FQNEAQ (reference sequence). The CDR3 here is CAARLAGVETQYF. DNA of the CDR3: TGTGCCGCCCGACTAGCGGGAGTGGAGACCCAGTACTTC.

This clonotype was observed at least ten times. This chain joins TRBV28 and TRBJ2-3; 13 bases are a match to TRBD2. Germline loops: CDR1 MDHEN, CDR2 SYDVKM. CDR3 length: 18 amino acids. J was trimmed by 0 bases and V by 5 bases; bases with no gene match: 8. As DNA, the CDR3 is TGTGCCAGCAGTCCTTCGGGACTAGCGGGACGGAGCACAGATACGCAGTATTTT. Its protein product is CASSPSGLAGRSTDTQYF.

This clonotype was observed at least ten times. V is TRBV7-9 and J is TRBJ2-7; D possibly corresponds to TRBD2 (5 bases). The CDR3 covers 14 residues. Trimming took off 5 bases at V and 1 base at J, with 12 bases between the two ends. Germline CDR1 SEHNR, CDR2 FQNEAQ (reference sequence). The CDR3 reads CASSRPGGSYEQYF. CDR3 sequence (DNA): TGTGCCAGCAGCCGCCCCGGCGGGTCCTACGAGCAGTACTTC.

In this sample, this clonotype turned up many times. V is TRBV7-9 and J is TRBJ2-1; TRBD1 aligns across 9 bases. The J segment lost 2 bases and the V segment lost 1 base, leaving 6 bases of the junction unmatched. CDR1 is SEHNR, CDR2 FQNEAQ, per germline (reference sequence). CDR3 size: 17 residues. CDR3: CASSLGLRTGAYNEQFF. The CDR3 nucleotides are TGTGCCAGCAGCTTAGGTCTCAGGACAGGGGCCTACAATGAGCAGTTCTTC. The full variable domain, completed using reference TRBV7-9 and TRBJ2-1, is DTGVSQNPRHKITKRGQNVTFRCDPISEHNRLYWYRQTLGQGPEFLTYFQNEAQLEKSRLLSDRFSAERPKGSFSTLEIQRTEQGDSAMYLCASSLGLRTGAYNEQFFGPGTRLTVL.

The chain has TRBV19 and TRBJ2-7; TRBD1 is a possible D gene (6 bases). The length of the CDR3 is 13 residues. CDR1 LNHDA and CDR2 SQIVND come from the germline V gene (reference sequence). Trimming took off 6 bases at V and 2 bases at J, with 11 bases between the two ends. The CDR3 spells CASRSKGAYEQYF. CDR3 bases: TGTGCCAGTAGGTCAAAGGGGGCCTACGAGCAGTACTTC.

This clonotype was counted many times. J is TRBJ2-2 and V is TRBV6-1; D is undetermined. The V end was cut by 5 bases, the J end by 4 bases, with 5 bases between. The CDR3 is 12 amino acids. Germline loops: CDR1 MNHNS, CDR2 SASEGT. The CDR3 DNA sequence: TGTGCCAGCAGTTCGATCACCGGGGAGCTGTTTTTT. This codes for CASSSITGELFF.

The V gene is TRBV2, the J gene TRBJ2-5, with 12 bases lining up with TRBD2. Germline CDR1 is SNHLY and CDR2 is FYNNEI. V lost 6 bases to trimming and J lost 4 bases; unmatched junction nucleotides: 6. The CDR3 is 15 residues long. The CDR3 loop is CASSAGTSGLETQYF. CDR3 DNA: TGTGCCAGCAGCGCCGGGACTAGCGGGTTAGAGACCCAGTACTTC. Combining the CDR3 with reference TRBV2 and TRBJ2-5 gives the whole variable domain EPEVTQTPSHQVTQMGQEVILRCVPISNHLYFYWYRQILGQKVEFLVSFYNNEISEKSEIFDDQFSVERPDGSNFTLKIRSTKLEDSAMYFCASSAGTSGLETQYFGPGTRLLVL.

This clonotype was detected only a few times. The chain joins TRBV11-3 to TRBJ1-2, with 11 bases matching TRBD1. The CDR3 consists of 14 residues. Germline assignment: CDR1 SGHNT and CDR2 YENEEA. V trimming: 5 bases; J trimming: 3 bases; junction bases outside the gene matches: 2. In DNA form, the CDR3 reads TGTGCCAGCAGCAAGGGACAGGGGGACTATGGCTACACCTTC. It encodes CASSKGQGDYGYTF.

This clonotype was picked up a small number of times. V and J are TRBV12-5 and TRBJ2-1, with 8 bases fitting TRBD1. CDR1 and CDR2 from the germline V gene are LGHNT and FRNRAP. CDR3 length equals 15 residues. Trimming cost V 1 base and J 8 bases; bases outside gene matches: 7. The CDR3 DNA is TGTGCTAGTGGTTTGGGCCCAGGGGGCATGCATGAGCAGTTCTTC. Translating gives CASGLGPGGMHEQFF.

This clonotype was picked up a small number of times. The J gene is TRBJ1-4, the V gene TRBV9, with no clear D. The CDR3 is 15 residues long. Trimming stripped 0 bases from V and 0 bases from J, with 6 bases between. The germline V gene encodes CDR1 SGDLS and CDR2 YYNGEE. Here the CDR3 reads CASSVGAATNEKLFF. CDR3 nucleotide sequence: TGTGCCAGCAGCGTAGGAGCCGCAACTAATGAAAAACTGTTTTTT.